Below, one T cell receptor beta chain is given with its context. This may be a read error: a much more frequent sequence differs by one nucleotide. This CDR3 spans 14 amino acids. Germline values: CDR1 SGHAT, CDR2 FQDESV (reference sequence). Amplified TCR beta CDR3 regions derived from RNA transcripts. Researchers ran a first-round RT-PCR on the TCR CDR3 using the HTBI primer set. One entry per CDR3 protein, called by TCRdb with MiXCR from the multiplex PCR reads. The repertoire has 300,000 to 450,000 distinct CDR3 sequences, about 16% of them found once; the top ten carry approximately 32%. The data belong to a study of T cells in Graves' hyperthyroidism and ophthalmopathy.

Source material: blood. The sequence came from a woman in her 30s with Graves' hyperthyroidism. V usage is TRBV11-1 and J usage is TRBJ2-1; the D gene could be TRBD1 or TRBD2 (5 bases each). The CDR3 region is CASSLAGLGNGQFF. For the CDR3, the DNA is TGTGCCAGCAGCTTAGCGGGGCTCGGGAATGGGCAGTTCTTC.